Included here is one T cell receptor beta chain sequence, with context. Under the authors' procedure: Reference gene primers were amplified, and this amplification served to estimate nucleated cell counts. Some clones are missing from TCRdb's copy, which holds only in-frame ones; the method was immunoSEQ multiplex PCR. The V and J calls and clone size come from that table; D and trimming were worked out from the DNA. The sample carries roughly 250,000 clones, approximately 86% recorded once. The data belong to a study of blood T cell repertoires in COVID-19. CDR1 is SEHNR and CDR2 is FQNEAQ in the germline V gene (reference sequence). V shed 5 bases, J shed 8 bases, and the junction held 5 bases outside the gene matches. CDR3 length: 13 amino acids.

This sequence originates from a man in his fifties or sixties who had recovered from COVID-19. Sequenced: peripheral blood. The rearrangement links TRBV7-9 to TRBJ1-2, with TRBD1 matching 10 bases. The CDR3 DNA reads TGTGCCAGCAGCCTGACAGGGGGCAGAGGCTACACCTTC. Translated: CASSLTGGRGYTF.